This paragraph covers one T cell receptor (beta chain) sequence. What it binds is unknown. Treatment noted: some 19 received Ad26.COV2.S at low or high dose, single or two shots; several received placebo; per-sample allocation not given. Samples were taken on day 63 after the first vaccine or placebo injection. The sample comes from a study of Ad26.COV2.S vaccination and SARS-CoV-2 variants. On the study more broadly: The trial was COV1001 and the donor's arm was Ad26.COV2.S. Notes on the study in general: The analyses of TCR breadth and depth may have understated the size of total T cell responses.

The table came from immunoSEQ multiplex PCR; TCRdb's copy has only in-frame clones and leaves some out. Of hundreds of thousands of clones in the sample, around 87% were seen once. Per the germline V gene, CDR1 is LNHDA and CDR2 is SQIVND (reference sequence). The CDR3 totals 16 residues. Trimming left V 5 bases short and J 7 bases short, with 21 bases between. This chain connects TRBV19 to TRBJ2-1; tentatively, D is TRBD2 (7 bases). This TCR was sampled from a person between 18 and 59 years old who received the Ad26.COV2.S COVID-19 vaccine or a placebo. Sample: peripheral blood, taken in a trial of Ad26.COV2.S vaccine versus placebo. In nucleotides, the CDR3 is TGTGCCAGTAGTTTGCCCCTGGGAGGGGGGCGAAATGAGCAGTTCTTC. This sequence encodes CASSLPLGGGRNEQFF.